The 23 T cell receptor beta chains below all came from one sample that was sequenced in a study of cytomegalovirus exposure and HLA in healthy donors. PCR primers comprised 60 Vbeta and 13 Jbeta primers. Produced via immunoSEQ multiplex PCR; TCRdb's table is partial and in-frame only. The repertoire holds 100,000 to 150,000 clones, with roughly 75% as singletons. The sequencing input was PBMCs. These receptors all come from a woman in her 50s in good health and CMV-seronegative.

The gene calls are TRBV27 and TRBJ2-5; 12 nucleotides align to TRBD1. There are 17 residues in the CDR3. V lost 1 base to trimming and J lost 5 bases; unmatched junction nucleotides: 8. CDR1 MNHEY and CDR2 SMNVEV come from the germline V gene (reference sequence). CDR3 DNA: TGTGCCAGCAGTTTATACTGGGACAGGGGGCGCAGGGAGACCCAGTACTTC. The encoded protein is CASSLYWDRGRRETQYF.

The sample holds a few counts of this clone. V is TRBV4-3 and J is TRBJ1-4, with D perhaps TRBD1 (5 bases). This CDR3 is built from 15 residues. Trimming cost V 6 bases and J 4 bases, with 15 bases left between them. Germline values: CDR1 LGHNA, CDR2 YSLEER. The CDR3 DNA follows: TGCGCCAGCAGTCGATTACAGGCCGATAATGAAAAACTGTTTTTT. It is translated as CASSRLQADNEKLFF.

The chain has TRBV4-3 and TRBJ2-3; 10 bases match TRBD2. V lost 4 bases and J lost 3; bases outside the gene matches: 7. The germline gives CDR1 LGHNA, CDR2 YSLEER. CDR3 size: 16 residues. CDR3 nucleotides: TGCGCCAGCAGCCGAGCCCCTAGCGGGAGTACAGATACGCAGTATTTT. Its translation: CASSRAPSGSTDTQYF.

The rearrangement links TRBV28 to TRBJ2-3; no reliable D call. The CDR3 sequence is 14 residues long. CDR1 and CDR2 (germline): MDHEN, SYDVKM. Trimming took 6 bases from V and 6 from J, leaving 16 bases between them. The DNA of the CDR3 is TGTGCCAGCAGCATGAGGTCTTCTTTGGATACGCAGTATTTT. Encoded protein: CASSMRSSLDTQYF.

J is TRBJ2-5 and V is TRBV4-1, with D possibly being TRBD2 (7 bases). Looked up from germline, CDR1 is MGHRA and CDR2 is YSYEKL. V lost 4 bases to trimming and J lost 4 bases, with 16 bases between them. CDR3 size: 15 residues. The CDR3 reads CASSPEGGRAETQYF. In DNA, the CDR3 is TGCGCCAGCAGCCCAGAGGGGGGGCGGGCAGAGACCCAGTACTTC.

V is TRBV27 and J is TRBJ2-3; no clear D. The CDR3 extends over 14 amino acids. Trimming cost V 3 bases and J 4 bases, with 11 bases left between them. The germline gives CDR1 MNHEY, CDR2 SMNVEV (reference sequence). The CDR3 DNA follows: TGTGCCAGCAGTTTCCTCTATCCCCCAGATACGCAGTATTTT. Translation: CASSFLYPPDTQYF.

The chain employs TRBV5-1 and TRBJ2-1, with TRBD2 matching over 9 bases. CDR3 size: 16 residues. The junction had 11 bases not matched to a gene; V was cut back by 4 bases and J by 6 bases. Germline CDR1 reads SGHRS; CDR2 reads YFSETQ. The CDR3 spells CASSLPGLAGGNEQFF. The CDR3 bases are TGCGCCAGCAGCCTGCCGGGACTAGCCGGGGGCAATGAGCAGTTCTTC.

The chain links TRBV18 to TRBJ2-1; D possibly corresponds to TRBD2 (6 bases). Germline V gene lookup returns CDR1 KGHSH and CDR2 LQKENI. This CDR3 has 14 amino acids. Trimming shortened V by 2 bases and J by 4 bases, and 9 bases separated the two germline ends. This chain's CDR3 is CASSPSGQYNEQFF. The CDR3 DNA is TGTGCCAGCTCACCAAGCGGGCAGTACAATGAGCAGTTCTTC.

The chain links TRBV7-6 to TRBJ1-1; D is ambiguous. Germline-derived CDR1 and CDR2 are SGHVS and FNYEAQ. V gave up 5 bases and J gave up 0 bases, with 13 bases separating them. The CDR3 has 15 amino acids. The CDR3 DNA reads TGTGCCAGCAGCCACGGACGGAGGATGAACACTGAAGCTTTCTTT. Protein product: CASSHGRRMNTEAFF.

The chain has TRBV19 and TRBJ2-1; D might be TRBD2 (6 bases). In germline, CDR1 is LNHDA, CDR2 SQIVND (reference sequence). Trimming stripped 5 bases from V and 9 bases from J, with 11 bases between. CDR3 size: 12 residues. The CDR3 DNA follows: TGTGCCAGTAGTGCTAGCGCCGGTGAGCAGTTCTTC. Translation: CASSASAGEQFF.

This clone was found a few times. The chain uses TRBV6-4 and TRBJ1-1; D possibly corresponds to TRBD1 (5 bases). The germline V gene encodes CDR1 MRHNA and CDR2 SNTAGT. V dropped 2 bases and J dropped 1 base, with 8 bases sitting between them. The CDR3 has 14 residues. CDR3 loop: CASSDGGENTEAFF. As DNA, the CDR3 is TGTGCCAGCAGTGACGGGGGGGAGAACACTGAAGCTTTCTTT.

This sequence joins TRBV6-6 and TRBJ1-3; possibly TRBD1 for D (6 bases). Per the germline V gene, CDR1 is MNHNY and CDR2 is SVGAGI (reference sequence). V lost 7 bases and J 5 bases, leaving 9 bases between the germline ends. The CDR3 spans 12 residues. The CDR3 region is CASNRGRNTIYF. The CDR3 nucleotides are TGTGCCAGCAATAGGGGGAGAAACACCATATATTTT.

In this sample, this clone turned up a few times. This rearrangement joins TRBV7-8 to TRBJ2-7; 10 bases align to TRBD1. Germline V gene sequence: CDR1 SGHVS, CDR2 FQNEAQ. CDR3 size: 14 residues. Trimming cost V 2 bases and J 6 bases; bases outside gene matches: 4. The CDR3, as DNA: TGTGCCAGCAGCTTACGGGACAGGGGTCTCGAGCAGTACTTC. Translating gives CASSLRDRGLEQYF. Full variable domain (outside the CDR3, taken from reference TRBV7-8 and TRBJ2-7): GAGVSQSPRYKVAKRGQDVALRCDPISGHVSLFWYQQALGQGPEFLTYFQNEAQLDKSGLPSDRFFAERPEGSVSTLKIQRTQQEDSAVYLCASSLRDRGLEQYFGPGTRLTVT.

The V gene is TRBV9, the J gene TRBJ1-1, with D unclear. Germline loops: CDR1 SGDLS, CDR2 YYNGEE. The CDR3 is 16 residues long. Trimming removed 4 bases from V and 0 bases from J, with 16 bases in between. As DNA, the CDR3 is TGTGCCAGCAGCAACCCCGGGGTTTCCATGAACACTGAAGCTTTCTTT. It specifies CASSNPGVSMNTEAFF.

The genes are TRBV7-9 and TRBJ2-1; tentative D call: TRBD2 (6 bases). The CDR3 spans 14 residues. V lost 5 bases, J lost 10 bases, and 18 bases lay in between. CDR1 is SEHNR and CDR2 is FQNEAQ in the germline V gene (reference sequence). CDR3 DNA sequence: TGTGCCAGCAGCCTTTCGGGCGGGGTATGGGAGCAGTTCTTC. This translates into CASSLSGGVWEQFF.

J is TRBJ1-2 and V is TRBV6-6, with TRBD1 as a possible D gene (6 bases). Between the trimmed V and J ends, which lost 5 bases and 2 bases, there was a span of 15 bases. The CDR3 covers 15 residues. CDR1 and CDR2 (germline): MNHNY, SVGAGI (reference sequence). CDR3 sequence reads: CASSPGQWGNYGYTF. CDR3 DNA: TGTGCCAGCAGTCCCGGACAGTGGGGGAACTATGGCTACACCTTC.

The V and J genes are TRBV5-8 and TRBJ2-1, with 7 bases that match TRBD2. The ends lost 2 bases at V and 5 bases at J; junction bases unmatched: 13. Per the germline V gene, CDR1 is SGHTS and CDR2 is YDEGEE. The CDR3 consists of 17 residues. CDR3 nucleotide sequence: TGTGCCAGCAGCTTTAATTGGGAGGGTTTGGCAAACAATGAGCAGTTCTTC. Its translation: CASSFNWEGLANNEQFF.

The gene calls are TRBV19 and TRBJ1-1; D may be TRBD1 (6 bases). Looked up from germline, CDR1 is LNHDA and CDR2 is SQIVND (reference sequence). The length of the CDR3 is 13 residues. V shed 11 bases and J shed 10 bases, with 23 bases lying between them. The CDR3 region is CASGEQGGMSAFF. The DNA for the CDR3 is TGTGCCTCAGGGGAGCAGGGTGGTATGTCAGCTTTCTTT. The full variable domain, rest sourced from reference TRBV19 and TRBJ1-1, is DGGITQSPKYLFRKEGQNVTLSCEQNLNHDAMYWYRQDPGQGLRLIYYSQIVNDFQKGDIAEGYSVSREKKESFPLTVTSAQKNPTAFYLCASGEQGGMSAFFGQGTRLTVV.

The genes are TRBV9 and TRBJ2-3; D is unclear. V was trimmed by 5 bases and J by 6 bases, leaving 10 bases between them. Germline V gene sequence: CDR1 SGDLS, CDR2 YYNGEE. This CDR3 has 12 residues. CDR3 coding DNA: TGTGCCAGCAGTGGTACAGCTGATACGCAGTATTTT. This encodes CASSGTADTQYF.

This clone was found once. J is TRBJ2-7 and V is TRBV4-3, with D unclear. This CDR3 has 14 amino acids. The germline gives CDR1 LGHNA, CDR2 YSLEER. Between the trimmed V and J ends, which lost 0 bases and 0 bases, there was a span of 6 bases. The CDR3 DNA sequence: TGCGCCAGCAGCCAAGACGCCTACTCCTACGAGCAGTACTTC. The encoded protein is CASSQDAYSYEQYF.

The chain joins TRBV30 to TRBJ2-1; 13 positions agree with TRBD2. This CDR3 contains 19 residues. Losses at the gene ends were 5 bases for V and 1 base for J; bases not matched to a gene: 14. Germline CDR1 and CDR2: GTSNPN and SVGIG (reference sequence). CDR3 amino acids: CAWGVGRALAGGSYNEQFF. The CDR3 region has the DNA TGTGCCTGGGGGGTTGGGAGGGCACTAGCGGGAGGGTCCTACAATGAGCAGTTCTTC. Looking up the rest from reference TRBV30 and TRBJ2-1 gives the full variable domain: SQTIHQWPATLVQPVGSPLSLECTVEGTSNPNLYWYRQAAGRGLQLLFYSVGIGQISSEVPQNLSASRPQDRQFILSSKKLLLSDSGFYLCAWGVGRALAGGSYNEQFFGPGTRLTVL.

The CDR3 region has the DNA TGCGCCAGCAGCCAAGAAACAGCGGGAGGAAACGAGCAGTACTTC. Its translation: CASSQETAGGNEQYF. The chain joins TRBV4-3 to TRBJ2-7; 9 bases align to TRBD2. Germline V gene sequence: CDR1 LGHNA, CDR2 YSLEER. The CDR3 contains 15 residues. J gave up 5 bases and V 0 bases, and 5 bases lay outside the gene matches.

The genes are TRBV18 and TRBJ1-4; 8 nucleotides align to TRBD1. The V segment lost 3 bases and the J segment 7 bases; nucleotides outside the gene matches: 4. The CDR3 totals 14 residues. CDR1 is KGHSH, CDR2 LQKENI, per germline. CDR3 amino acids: CASSPTGALEKLFF. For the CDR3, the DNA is TGTGCCAGCTCACCGACAGGGGCTCTTGAAAAACTGTTTTTT. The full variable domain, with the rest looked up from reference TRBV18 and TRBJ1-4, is NAGVMQNPRHLVRRRGQEARLRCSPMKGHSHVYWYRQLPEEGLKFMVYLQKENIIDESGMPKERFSAEFPKEGPSILRIQQVVRGDSAAYFCASSPTGALEKLFFGSGTQLSVL.